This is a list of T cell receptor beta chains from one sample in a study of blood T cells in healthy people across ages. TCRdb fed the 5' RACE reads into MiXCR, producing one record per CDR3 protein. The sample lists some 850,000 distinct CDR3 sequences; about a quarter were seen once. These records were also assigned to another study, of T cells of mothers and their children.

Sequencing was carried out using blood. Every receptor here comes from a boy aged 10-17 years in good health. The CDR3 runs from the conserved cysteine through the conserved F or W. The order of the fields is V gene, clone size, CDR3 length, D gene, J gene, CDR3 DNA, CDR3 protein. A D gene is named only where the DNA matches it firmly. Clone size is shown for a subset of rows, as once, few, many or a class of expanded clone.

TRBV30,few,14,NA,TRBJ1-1,TGTGCCTGGGGGGCGGACAGACTGAACACTGAAGCTTTCTTT,CAWGADRLNTEAFF
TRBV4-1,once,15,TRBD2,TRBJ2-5,TGCGCCAGCAGCCGTGAGAGCACGGGAGGGGAGACCCAGTACTTC,CASSRESTGGETQYF
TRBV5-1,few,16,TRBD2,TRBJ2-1,TGCGCCAGCAGCTCCACTAGCGGGGGGACCTTGAATGAGCAGTTCTTC,CASSSTSGGTLNEQFF
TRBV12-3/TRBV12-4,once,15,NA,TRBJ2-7,TGTGCCAGCAGTTCCCGGACTGCTCCCTCCTACGAGCAGTACTTC,CASSSRTAPSYEQYF
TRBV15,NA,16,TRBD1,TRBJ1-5,TGTGCCACCAGCAAACCGGGACAGGGCCCCAATCAGCCCCAGCATTTT,CATSKPGQGPNQPQHF
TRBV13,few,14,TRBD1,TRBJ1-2,TGTGCCAGCAGCAGAGGGACAGGGGGATATGGCTACACCTTC,CASSRGTGGYGYTF
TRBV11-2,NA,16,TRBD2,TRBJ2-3,TGTGCCAGCAGCTTCTCAAGCAGCGGGGGAGGAGATACGCAGTATTTT,CASSFSSSGGGDTQYF
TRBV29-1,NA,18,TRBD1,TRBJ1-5,TGCAGCGAGAATGAATCCGGGACAGGGGGCTTGGTCAATCAGCCCCAGCATTTT,CSENESGTGGLVNQPQHF
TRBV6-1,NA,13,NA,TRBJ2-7,TGTGCCAGCTTACAGTTCGGCTCCTACGAGCAGTACTTC,CASLQFGSYEQYF
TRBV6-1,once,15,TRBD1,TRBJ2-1,TGTGCCAGCAGTCACCGGGACAGGGTGGTCAATGAGCAGTTCTTC,CASSHRDRVVNEQFF
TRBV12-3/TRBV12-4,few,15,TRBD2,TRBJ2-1,TGTGCCAGCAGTTCTGTGGCGGGGGGCGAGGATGAGCAGTTCTTC,CASSSVAGGEDEQFF
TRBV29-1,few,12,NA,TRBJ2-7,TGCAGCGGAGCTCACACAGGGTCCGAGCAGTACTTC,CSGAHTGSEQYF